Below, one TCR beta chain is given with its context. Method: immunoSEQ multiplex PCR; TCRdb's copy keeps in-frame clones and lacks some. Of fewer than 200,000 clones in the sample, more than 75% were seen once. These data are taken from a study of blood T cell repertoires in COVID-19. Study at large: PBMCs, B-cell-depleted T cells, or T cells provided the cDNA or gDNA that made up the material.

Germline V lookup: CDR1 MNHEY, CDR2 SVGAGI. The CDR3 runs 16 residues. Trimming removed 1 base at V and 4 bases at J, with 14 bases between. Material: peripheral blood. The clonotype was recovered from a middle-aged man with active or convalescent COVID-19. This chain uses TRBV6-5 with TRBJ2-1; no definite D call. The CDR3 coding sequence is TGTGCCAGCAGTTACTACGACATAACAAGTTACAATGAGCAGTTCTTC. Its protein is CASSYYDITSYNEQFF.